This T cell receptor (beta chain) is from a study of T-cell reconstitution after alpha-beta-depleted transplantation in children. Unique molecular identifiers were built into the TCRbeta library. TCRdb called the PCR reads again in MiXCR, with one record for every CDR3 protein. The table shows more than 200,000 distinct CDR3 sequences, with approximately 9.9% occurring only once. This CDR3 spans 13 amino acids. The junction had 6 bases not matched to a gene; V was cut back by 6 bases and J by 9 bases. Germline CDR1 reads DFQATT; CDR2 reads SNEGSKA (reference sequence). This clonotype came up many times.

Sequencing used PBMCs from the stem cell graft donor, obtained from the stem cell graft. This sequence was found in a human donor who donated a stem cell graft to a child with SCID. This rearrangement joins TRBV20-1 to TRBJ1-6, with 9 bases that match TRBD1. CDR3 in DNA: TGCAGTGCAACCGGGACAGGGCCTTCACCCCTCCACTTT. This sequence encodes CSATGTGPSPLHF.